Presented here are 20 T cell receptor beta chains from one specimen sequenced in a study of blood T cell repertoires in COVID-19. Method: immunoSEQ multiplex PCR; TCRdb's copy keeps in-frame clones and lacks some. The table records 310,000 or so clones, about 90% of them present only once. The sequenced sample consisted of peripheral blood. The source of these receptors is a woman between 45 and 60 years old who had recovered from COVID-19.

The rearrangement joins TRBV4-2 to TRBJ2-7; 8 bases agree with TRBD2. Trimming cost V 0 bases and J 5 bases; bases outside gene matches: 9. The germline gives CDR1 LGHNA, CDR2 YNFKEQ. There are 16 residues in the CDR3. CDR3 protein: CASSQDPNGRADEQYF. In nucleotides, the CDR3 is TGTGCCAGCAGCCAAGATCCCAACGGGAGGGCCGACGAGCAGTACTTC.

This chain connects TRBV9 to TRBJ1-5, with D unresolved. Trimming took off 0 bases at V and 1 base at J, with 8 bases between the two ends. CDR3 length equals 15 residues. CDR1 and CDR2 from the germline V gene are SGDLS and YYNGEE. CDR3 DNA: TGTGCCAGCAGCGTAGGAGATCAAAGCAATCAGCCCCAGCATTTT. It yields the protein CASSVGDQSNQPQHF.

This clone was recorded once. The chain employs TRBV15 and TRBJ2-3; 7 bases match TRBD1. J lost 4 bases, V lost 5 bases, and 9 bases had no gene match. Germline assignment: CDR1 LNHNV and CDR2 YYDKDF (reference sequence). This CDR3 has 15 amino acids. The CDR3 region has the DNA TGTGCCACCAGCTTACGCGGACAGGTGGCAGATACGCAGTATTTT. Amino acids: CATSLRGQVADTQYF.

V gene TRBV18 combines with J gene TRBJ2-7; D is perhaps TRBD2 (6 bases). Trimming cost V 3 bases and J 5 bases, with 8 bases left between them. The CDR3 consists of 12 residues. The germline V gene encodes CDR1 KGHSH and CDR2 LQKENI. This CDR3 reads CASSPSGHEQYF. As DNA, the CDR3 is TGTGCCAGCTCACCTAGCGGCCACGAGCAGTACTTC.

The chain joins TRBV30 to TRBJ2-4, with 12 bases lining up with TRBD2. The J segment lost 4 bases and the V segment lost 5 bases, leaving 9 bases of the junction unmatched. Germline V gene lookup returns CDR1 GTSNPN and CDR2 SVGIG (reference sequence). The CDR3 is 16 amino acids. The CDR3 sequence: CAWGELTSGGKNIQYF. The CDR3 coding sequence is TGTGCCTGGGGTGAACTGACTAGCGGGGGAAAAAACATTCAGTACTTC.

The V call is TRBV11-3, the J call TRBJ2-7; TRBD1 matches 9 bases. With 5 bases clipped from V and 4 bases from J, the junction kept 9 bases outside the gene matches. The CDR3 sequence is 15 residues long. Germline assignment: CDR1 SGHNT and CDR2 YENEEA. The CDR3 protein is CASSPGQGKTYEQYF. Written as DNA, the CDR3 is TGTGCCAGCAGCCCGGGACAGGGAAAAACATACGAGCAGTACTTC. The full variable domain, completed using reference TRBV11-3 and TRBJ2-7, is EAGVVQSPRYKIIEKKQPVAFWCNPISGHNTLYWYLQNLGQGPELLIRYENEEAVDDSQLPKDRFSAERLKGVDSTLKIQPAELGDSAVYLCASSPGQGKTYEQYFGPGTRLTVT.

This rearrangement joins TRBV7-6 to TRBJ1-3, with a weak D call TRBD1 (6 bases). Germline CDR1 is SGHVS and CDR2 is FNYEAQ. V was pared by 7 bases and J by 4 bases, with 20 bases between. The CDR3 is made up of 16 amino acids. CDR3 sequence: CASTLRPTGYGNTIYF. CDR3 DNA sequence: TGTGCCAGCACCCTTAGACCTACAGGGTACGGAAACACCATATATTTT.

DNA of the CDR3: TGTGCCAGCAGCTTAAAGGGGGCGGCCTACAATGAGCAGTTCTTC. Translating it yields CASSLKGAAYNEQFF. The rearrangement joins TRBV11-3 to TRBJ2-1; TRBD1 matches 7 bases. With V trimmed by 2 bases and J by 2 bases, 3 bases remained unmatched. The CDR3 is 15 residues long. Germline V lookup: CDR1 SGHNT, CDR2 YENEEA.

The chain employs TRBV9 and TRBJ2-1; the D gene is possibly TRBD2 (6 bases). The CDR3 extends over 16 amino acids. Germline V CDR1 and CDR2: SGDLS, YYNGEE. V was clipped by 0 bases and J by 7 bases, with 17 bases between them. The CDR3 here is CASSVGGGAIWNEQFF. CDR3 bases: TGTGCCAGCAGCGTAGGTGGAGGGGCAATTTGGAATGAGCAGTTCTTC.

This clone was picked up one time. The chain's CDR3 is CASSQDRGLSYEQYF. The CDR3 DNA is TGTGCCAGCAGCCAAGATCGAGGACTTTCCTACGAGCAGTACTTC. The chain has TRBV4-2 and TRBJ2-7; D is perhaps TRBD2 (5 bases). The CDR3 has 15 residues. Trimming took 0 bases from V and 1 from J, leaving 10 bases between them. In germline, CDR1 is LGHNA, CDR2 YNFKEQ.

This chain joins TRBV5-1 and TRBJ2-1; 15 bases map to TRBD2. CDR1 and CDR2 (germline): SGHRS, YFSETQ. J was trimmed by 5 bases and V by 4 bases; bases with no gene match: 4. The CDR3 is made up of 16 amino acids. The CDR3 DNA sequence: TGCGCCAGCAGCCCAAGGACTAGCGGGAGGGACAATGAGCAGTTCTTC. Its translation: CASSPRTSGRDNEQFF.

The rearrangement links TRBV7-2 to TRBJ2-1, with 10 bases identical to TRBD2. The CDR3 sequence is 15 residues long. With 5 bases clipped from V and 1 base from J, the junction kept 2 bases outside the gene matches. Per germline, CDR1 SGHTA and CDR2 FQGNSA. CDR3 in amino acids: CASSKAGGSYNEQFF. CDR3 nucleotides: TGTGCCAGCAGCAAAGCGGGGGGGTCCTACAATGAGCAGTTCTTC.

J is TRBJ2-3 and V is TRBV7-3; 9 positions agree with TRBD1. Germline V gene lookup returns CDR1 SGHTA and CDR2 FQGTGA. Germline trimming cut 5 bases from V and 5 bases from J; bases unmatched to any gene: 8. This CDR3 spans 15 amino acids. The CDR3 DNA sequence: TGTGCCAGCAGCACACAGGGGGCCAGTGTAGATACGCAGTATTTT. Its protein is CASSTQGASVDTQYF.

The J gene is TRBJ2-5, the V gene TRBV7-9, with TRBD1 matching over 7 bases. The CDR3 loop spans 17 amino acids. Germline values: CDR1 SEHNR, CDR2 FQNEAQ (reference sequence). With V trimmed by 6 bases and J by 2 bases, 15 bases remained unmatched. The CDR3 here is CASRRTGGKGWQETQYF. The DNA for the CDR3 is TGTGCCAGCAGACGGACAGGAGGCAAAGGGTGGCAAGAGACCCAGTACTTC.

The gene calls are TRBV29-1 and TRBJ2-5; no clear D. CDR1 SQVTM and CDR2 ANQGSEA come from the germline V gene. Trimming pared 4 bases from V and 5 bases from J, leaving 14 bases between. This CDR3 is built from 13 residues. DNA for the CDR3: TGCAGCGTTGGCCGACAATCTCGGGAGACCCAGTACTTC. Encoded protein: CSVGRQSRETQYF.

The chain is built from TRBV11-2 and TRBJ2-7; a possible D gene is TRBD1 (6 bases). The V gene's germline CDR1 is SGHAT and CDR2 FQNNGV. The CDR3 is made up of 15 amino acids. The ends were cut back, 4 bases at V and 9 bases at J, with 22 bases in the middle. The DNA of the CDR3 is TGTGCCAGCAGCTCAGGGGCGGACCGGATCTGGGGGCAGTACTTC. This gives the protein CASSSGADRIWGQYF.

This rearrangement joins TRBV7-2 to TRBJ1-4; TRBD1 matches 7 bases. J lost 0 bases, V lost 0 bases, and 4 bases had no gene match. This CDR3 has 17 residues. CDR1 SGHTA and CDR2 FQGNSA come from the germline V gene. The CDR3 here is CASSLAAGGTTNEKLFF. CDR3 nucleotide sequence: TGTGCCAGCAGCTTAGCTGCAGGGGGTACAACTAATGAAAAACTGTTTTTT.

J is TRBJ1-6 and V is TRBV10-2; 10 nucleotides agree with TRBD1. Looked up from germline, CDR1 is WSHSY and CDR2 is SAAADI. Losses at the gene ends were 6 bases for V and 4 bases for J; bases not matched to a gene: 6. The CDR3 spans 16 residues. CDR3 nucleotides: TGCGCCAGCAGGAGGGACAGGGGATTTTATAATTCACCCCTCCACTTT. It encodes CASRRDRGFYNSPLHF.

The rearrangement uses TRBV9 and TRBJ1-2; D not resolved. V lost 4 bases to trimming and J lost 7 bases, with 23 bases between them. The length of the CDR3 is 16 residues. Germline V gene sequence: CDR1 SGDLS, CDR2 YYNGEE. The DNA of the CDR3 is TGTGCCAGCAGCCCCCTACCGACACAATCAGCAGGTGGCTACACCTTC. It specifies CASSPLPTQSAGGYTF.

The chain carries TRBV2 and TRBJ2-3, with TRBD2 matching 9 bases. Germline lookup yields CDR1 SNHLY and CDR2 FYNNEI. The CDR3 covers 14 residues. V lost 8 bases, J lost 2 bases, and 5 bases stayed unmatched. The DNA of the CDR3 is TGTGCCAGCCAACTAGCGGGTGTCACAGATACGCAGTATTTT. It is translated as CASQLAGVTDTQYF.